These T cell receptor beta chains were read from a single sample in a study of CD4 and CD8 cells across lung adenocarcinoma regions. MiXCR, run by TCRdb on the PCR reads, gives a single entry per CDR3 protein. The table includes about 25,000 distinct CDR3 sequences, roughly half detected once. The sample comprised CD8+ T cells from the center of a lung tumor. These receptor sequences come from a male donor with lung adenocarcinoma. The CD4 and CD8 labels of this study may be unreliable. The CDR3 runs from the conserved cysteine through the conserved F or W. Fields, in order: J gene, V gene, D gene, clone size, CDR3 protein, CDR3 DNA. The D gene is left open where the match is weak. Only some rows state a clone size, as once, few, many or a class for expanded clones.

>TRBJ1-1|TRBV6-1|.|.
CASTEQLSTEAFF
TGTGCCAGCACAGAACAATTATCGACTGAAGCTTTCTTT
>TRBJ2-3|TRBV11-1|TRBD1|many
CASSRWTGRSSDTQYF
TGTGCCAGCAGCCGTTGGACAGGGAGGTCGTCAGATACGCAGTATTTT
>TRBJ2-6|TRBV4-1|.|.
CATEGGPFSGANVLTF
TGCGCCACCGAAGGGGGACCTTTCTCTGGGGCCAACGTCCTGACTTTC
>TRBJ2-3|TRBV6-1|TRBD2|many
CASSQGLATDTQYF
TGTGCCAGCAGTCAAGGACTAGCAACAGATACGCAGTATTTT
>TRBJ2-3|TRBV6-1|.|.
CASTGWGGRAQDTQYF
TGTGCCAGCACGGGGTGGGGGGGCAGGGCCCAGGATACGCAGTATTTT
>TRBJ2-2|TRBV5-6|.|.
CASSLRAAGELFF
TGTGCCAGCAGCTTGAGGGCGGCCGGGGAGCTGTTTTTT
>TRBJ2-3|TRBV11-2|.|.
CGSRGVGGGDTQYF
TGTGGCAGCAGGGGGGTGGGGGGCGGAGATACGCAGTATTTT
>TRBJ2-3|TRBV6-1|TRBD2|.
CASSWGGFSDTQYF
TGTGCGAGCAGCTGGGGGGGTTTCTCAGATACGCAGTATTTC
>TRBJ1-1|TRBV11-3|.|.
CASSSGGRWTEAFF
TGTGCCAGCAGCTCGGGAGGGCGATGGACTGAAGCTTTCTTT
>TRBJ2-7|TRBV6-1|TRBD1|.
CASSQRQGAREQYF
TGTGCCAGCAGCCAAAGACAGGGGGCACGAGAGCAGTACTTC